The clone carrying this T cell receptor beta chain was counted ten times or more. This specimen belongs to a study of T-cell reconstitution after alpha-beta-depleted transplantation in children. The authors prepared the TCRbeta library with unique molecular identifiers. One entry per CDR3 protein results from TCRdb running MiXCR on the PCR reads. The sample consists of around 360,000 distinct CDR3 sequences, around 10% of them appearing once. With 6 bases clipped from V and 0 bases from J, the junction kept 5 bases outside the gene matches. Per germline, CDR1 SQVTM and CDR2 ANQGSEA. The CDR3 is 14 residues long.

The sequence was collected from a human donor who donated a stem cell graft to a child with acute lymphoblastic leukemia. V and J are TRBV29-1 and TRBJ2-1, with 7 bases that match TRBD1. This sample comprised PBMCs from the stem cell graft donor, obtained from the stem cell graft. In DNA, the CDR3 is TGCAGCGTGACCTACAGGGGCTCCTACAATGAGCAGTTCTTC. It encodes CSVTYRGSYNEQFF.